Listed below are T cell receptor beta chains from one sample, sequenced in a study of blood T cell repertoires in COVID-19. Method: immunoSEQ multiplex PCR; TCRdb's copy keeps in-frame clones and lacks some. The sample lists about 40,000 clones; 90% to 95% were seen once. Sequencing input: peripheral blood. The receptors come from a woman in her 30s in a cohort sampled during active COVID-19. Each CDR3 is given with its conserved first and last residue. A D gene is named only where the DNA matches it firmly. Only some rows state a clone size, as once, few, many or a class for expanded clones.

CDR3 DNA	CDR3 protein	clone size	D gene	V gene	J gene	CDR3 length
TGTGCCAGCAGTTGGGACTCCGTTTGGGCCGGGGAGCTGTTTTTT	CASSWDSVWAGELFF	-	-	TRBV14	TRBJ2-2	15
TGTGCCAGCAGCTTAGAGGGGGGGGGTTACACTGAAGCTTTCTTT	CASSLEGGGYTEAFF	-	-	TRBV7-2	TRBJ1-1	15
TGTGCCAGCAGCTTAGTTCCCGGGGGAAAGCAGCCCCAGCATTTT	CASSLVPGGKQPQHF	-	-	TRBV7-2	TRBJ1-5	15
TGTGCCAGCAGTTTGACCCCGGGGGATGGCTACGAGCAGTACTTC	CASSLTPGDGYEQYF	-	-	TRBV6-5	TRBJ2-7	15
TGCGCCAGCAGCTCCCCGTTTGCCAGCTCCTACGAGCAGTACTTC	CASSSPFASSYEQYF	-	-	TRBV4-1	TRBJ2-7	15
TGCGCCAGCAGCCAAGATGGTCCGACGGGGAGAGAGACCCAGTACTTC	CASSQDGPTGRETQYF	once	-	TRBV4-1	TRBJ2-5	16
TGTGCCAGCTCACCTATCCCACACCCTTCGAACACTGAAGCTTTCTTT	CASSPIPHPSNTEAFF	-	-	TRBV18	TRBJ1-1	16
TGCGCCAGCAGCCCTCCGGAGTCGACCTACGAGCAGTACTTC	CASSPPESTYEQYF	-	-	TRBV5-1	TRBJ2-7	14
TGTGCCAGCAGCTTAAATCGGGAGGCACTCTATGGCTACACCTTC	CASSLNREALYGYTF	-	-	TRBV5-5	TRBJ1-2	15
TGTGCCTGGAGTCCCCTCTATGGCTACACCTTC	CAWSPLYGYTF	-	-	TRBV30	TRBJ1-2	11
TGTGCCAGCAGAGGTCGGTGGGCGGGAGGAGAGGCCTCCCAGACCCAGTACTTC	CASRGRWAGGEASQTQYF	-	TRBD2	TRBV27	TRBJ2-5	18
TGTGCCAGCAGCCAAGACCCCAGGGGGGTAGCCACCTACGAGCAGTACTTC	CASSQDPRGVATYEQYF	-	-	TRBV3-1/TRBV3-2	TRBJ2-7	17
TGTGCCAGCATTAGCGCCTTTTCCTACAATGAGCAGTTCTTC	CASISAFSYNEQFF	-	-	TRBV2	TRBJ2-1	14
TGTGCCACCTTGAGGGGGGGAACCTTAAACACCGGGGAGCTGTTTTTT	CATLRGGTLNTGELFF	-	-	TRBV5-8	TRBJ2-2	16
TGTGCCAGCAGCTTGTCGGGTACTAATGAAAAACTGTTTTTT	CASSLSGTNEKLFF	few	-	TRBV7-9	TRBJ1-4	14
TGTGCCAGCAGTGTCATAGACTCTGGAAACACCATATATTTT	CASSVIDSGNTIYF	-	-	TRBV2	TRBJ1-3	14
TGTGCCAGCAGCCCATTTCAGGGATCCTACAATGAGCAGTTCTTC	CASSPFQGSYNEQFF	-	-	TRBV7-3	TRBJ2-1	15
TGCGCCAGCAGACTCGGGGGAGGACAGGGAGGTTCACCCCTCCACTTT	CASRLGGGQGGSPLHF	once	TRBD1	TRBV5-1	TRBJ1-6	16
TGTGCCAGCAGCTTAAGCGGGAGTCCTAACACCGGGGAGCTGTTTTTT	CASSLSGSPNTGELFF	once	TRBD2	TRBV5-6	TRBJ2-2	16
TGTGCCAGCAGGACTAGCGGGAGAACAGATACGCAGTATTTT	CASRTSGRTDTQYF	-	TRBD2	TRBV2	TRBJ2-3	14
TGTGCCAGCAGTTTAGGACAGGGTGTTGGAAACACCATATATTTT	CASSLGQGVGNTIYF	-	TRBD1	TRBV28	TRBJ1-3	15
TGTGCCAGCTCATCCGAAAGCGGCTACACCTTC	CASSSESGYTF	-	-	TRBV18	TRBJ1-2	11
TGTGCCAGCAGCTTACCCGAAGGGGGAGATACGCAGTATTTT	CASSLPEGGDTQYF	-	-	TRBV7-9	TRBJ2-3	14
TGTGCCAGCAGCCAAGGACACAGCAATCAGCCCCAGCATTTT	CASSQGHSNQPQHF	-	-	TRBV3-1/TRBV3-2	TRBJ1-5	14
TGTGCCAGCAGCTTAGGGAGGCCAGCGGGAGACTACAATGAGCAGTTCTTC	CASSLGRPAGDYNEQFF	-	TRBD2	TRBV7-2	TRBJ2-1	17
TGCGCCCCAGACGGGACAGGGGGCATGAACTATGGCTACACCTTC	CAPDGTGGMNYGYTF	-	TRBD1	TRBV10-1	TRBJ1-2	15
TGTGCCAGCTCACCAGGGGCGGGAGAGGGCCATACGCAGTATTTT	CASSPGAGEGHTQYF	-	TRBD2	TRBV18	TRBJ2-3	15
TGTGCCAGCAGCGCACCAACAGGGGGCAGACCCTACAATGAGCAGTTCTTC	CASSAPTGGRPYNEQFF	-	TRBD1	TRBV7-2	TRBJ2-1	17
TGTGCCAGCAGCGTAGAGCAGGGTGGCTACACCTTC	CASSVEQGGYTF	-	-	TRBV9	TRBJ1-2	12
TGTGCCAGCTCACCCGGACAGAGCAACACTGAAGCTTTCTTT	CASSPGQSNTEAFF	-	-	TRBV6-5	TRBJ1-1	14
TGTGCCAGCAGTTACTTGGCGGATTACAATGAGCAGTTCTTC	CASSYLADYNEQFF	-	-	TRBV6-2/TRBV6-3	TRBJ2-1	14
TGTGCCAGCACCCCGGGACTAGCGGGAGGGCCAAATGAGCAGTTCTTC	CASTPGLAGGPNEQFF	-	TRBD2	TRBV6-2/TRBV6-3	TRBJ2-1	16
TGTGCCAGCAGCGTTCAGGATAATGAGCAGTTCTTC	CASSVQDNEQFF	-	-	TRBV9	TRBJ2-1	12
TGCGCCAGCAGCTCTCAGGGGGCTGACTATGGCTACACCTTC	CASSSQGADYGYTF	-	TRBD1	TRBV5-1	TRBJ1-2	14
TGTGCCAGCAGACACACAGGTACCTACGAGCAGTACTTC	CASRHTGTYEQYF	-	-	TRBV13	TRBJ2-7	13
TGTGCCAGCAGCTTGGCGGAAGGACAGGTTCGGGATCAGCCCCAGCATTTT	CASSLAEGQVRDQPQHF	-	TRBD1	TRBV5-6	TRBJ1-5	17
TGTGCCAGCAGCCCTAAAGGGACAGGGGGCAATGAGCAGTTCTTC	CASSPKGTGGNEQFF	-	TRBD1	TRBV7-3	TRBJ2-1	15
TGTGCCAGCAGTTTAGGGGGACTTCACTCCTACAATGAGCAGTTCTTC	CASSLGGLHSYNEQFF	-	-	TRBV28	TRBJ2-1	16
TGCAGCGTTGGTGTTAGTACAGGGTGGAACGAGCAGTACTTC	CSVGVSTGWNEQYF	-	-	TRBV29-1	TRBJ2-7	14
TGTGCCAGCAGTGAATTCGGGACTCTCCAGTACTTC	CASSEFGTLQYF	-	-	TRBV25-1	TRBJ2-5	12
TGTGCCCCTACCAGACGGGAGAGGGCGGTCGAGCAGTACTTC	CAPTRRERAVEQYF	-	-	TRBV7-2	TRBJ2-7	14